These T cell receptor beta chains were read from a single sample in a study of shared clonotypes between healthy human individuals. Produced via immunoSEQ multiplex PCR; TCRdb's table is partial and in-frame only. The sample shows under 2.5 million clones, about nine tenths of them seen only once. The sample consisted of naive CD4+ T cells from PBMCs. The source is a man aged 18-30 years in good health. Some clones in this sample may be carry-over from other donors' samples. CDR3s include the opening cysteine and the closing phenylalanine or tryptophan.

TRBV25-1	TRBJ2-1	CASSASSGLDSSYNEQFF
TRBV29-1	TRBJ2-2	CSAVAGANTGELFF
TRBV19	TRBJ2-1	CASSIARESSYNEQFF
TRBV5-6	TRBJ2-3	CASSWRVKVEPDTQYF
TRBV5-6	TRBJ2-5	CASSLGLTRGEETQYF
TRBV4-2	TRBJ2-1	CASSQTLATYNEQFF
TRBV10-3	TRBJ2-1	CAISESQGSGSNEQFF
TRBV7-3	TRBJ2-5	CASSIPRTSGSGGETQYF
TRBV19	TRBJ1-5	CASSLTGTGHQPQHF
TRBV11-2	TRBJ2-1	CASSPLTGREFFEQFF
TRBV18	TRBJ2-7	CASSPETGVGEQYF
TRBV29-1	TRBJ1-1	CSAPWATEAFF
TRBV14	TRBJ2-1	CASSQETGPFGWFF
TRBV7-2	TRBJ1-1	CASSPDGQLNTEAFF
TRBV6-6	TRBJ1-2	CASSYSATFNYGYTF
TRBV9	TRBJ2-5	CASSPLGGSETQYF
TRBV29-1	TRBJ2-7	CSVEWGREQYF
TRBV6-4	TRBJ2-3	CASSDRGLQDTQYF
TRBV23-1	TRBJ2-1	CARRYNEQFF
TRBV5-1	TRBJ2-7	CASSEPGRLEGEQYF
TRBV7-8	TRBJ1-3	CASRRDWGGNTIYF